This passage covers 13 T cell receptor beta chains from one sample sequenced in a study of cytomegalovirus exposure and HLA in healthy donors. Both 60 Vbeta primers and 13 Jbeta primers went into the PCR. Assay: immunoSEQ multiplex PCR; the TCRdb copy retains only in-frame clones and omits some. The sample yields some 160,000 clones, 70% to 90% seen once. The material sequenced was PBMCs. All receptors derive from a woman under 30 in good health and CMV-seronegative.

This chain joins TRBV29-1 and TRBJ2-7; TRBD2 matches 7 bases. From germline, CDR1 is SQVTM and CDR2 ANQGSEA. The CDR3 runs to 15 residues. V trimming: 0 bases; J trimming: 5 bases; junction bases outside the gene matches: 10. The CDR3 loop reads CSVEDGGSIGDEQYF. The CDR3 DNA sequence: TGCAGCGTTGAAGACGGGGGGAGTATTGGGGACGAGCAGTACTTC.

As to this clone: The same CDR3 can be traced to other DNA sequences in this sample. This chain connects TRBV28 to TRBJ2-7, with D hard to call. Deletions cut 3 bases from V and 1 base from J, with 4 bases between. Germline-derived CDR1 and CDR2 are MDHEN and SYDVKM. The CDR3 spans 12 residues. CDR3 region: CASSFLSYEQYF. In DNA, the CDR3 is TGTGCCAGCAGTTTTCTGTCCTACGAGCAGTACTTC.

The J gene is TRBJ1-5, the V gene TRBV6-6; a weak D match, TRBD1 (5 bases). This CDR3 region has 13 residues. CDR1 and CDR2 from the germline V gene are MNHNY and SVGAGI (reference sequence). Deletions cut 2 bases from V and 9 bases from J, with 11 bases between. The CDR3 region is CASSYGAGPPQHF. In DNA form, the CDR3 reads TGTGCCAGCAGTTACGGGGCAGGGCCGCCCCAGCATTTT.

This rearrangement joins TRBV7-2 to TRBJ2-7, with TRBD1 matching over 9 bases. The trim removed 5 bases at V and 4 bases at J, leaving 6 bases unmatched. This CDR3 is 14 amino acids long. The germline V gene encodes CDR1 SGHTA and CDR2 FQGNSA. The CDR3, as DNA: TGTGCCAGCAGCCTGGGACAGGGTTATTACGAGCAGTACTTC. Translating gives CASSLGQGYYEQYF.

V usage is TRBV6-5 and J usage is TRBJ1-1, with D maybe TRBD1 (6 bases). From germline, CDR1 is MNHEY and CDR2 SVGAGI. This CDR3 is 11 amino acids long. Trimming shortened V by 10 bases and J by 7 bases, and 13 bases separated the two germline ends. The CDR3 bases are TGTGCCACAAAAGGGGGACGTGAAGCTTTCTTT. Translation gives CATKGGREAFF.

The V and J genes are TRBV29-1 and TRBJ2-5; D not resolved. The end of the DNA fits TRBJ2-7 better, so the J call may be wrong. From germline, CDR1 is SQVTM and CDR2 ANQGSEA. The CDR3 sequence is 11 residues long. CDR3 sequence reads: CSVEDPHEQYF. The CDR3, as DNA: TGCAGCGTTGAAGACCCTCACGAGCAGTACTTC.

The gene calls are TRBV29-1 and TRBJ1-2; 11 nucleotides line up with TRBD1. CDR1 is SQVTM, CDR2 ANQGSEA, per germline. J gave up 8 bases and V 6 bases, and 8 bases lay outside the gene matches. The CDR3 runs 13 residues. Here the CDR3 DNA reads TGCAGCGTAGAAAGGACAGGGGGCGAAGGCTACACCTTC. It specifies CSVERTGGEGYTF.

The chain combines TRBV2 with TRBJ2-3; TRBD2 matches at 10 bases. CDR1 and CDR2 from the germline V gene are SNHLY and FYNNEI. The CDR3 extends over 14 amino acids. V shed 4 bases, J shed 5 bases, and the junction held 3 bases outside the gene matches. CDR3 amino acids: CASSGTSGRDTQYF. The CDR3 DNA follows: TGTGCCAGCAGTGGGACTAGCGGACGAGATACGCAGTATTTT.

CDR3 residues: CASSDAGVRRNNEQFF. CDR3 DNA sequence: TGTGCCAGCAGTGATGCCGGGGTGAGGAGGAACAATGAGCAGTTCTTC. The V gene is TRBV6-1, the J gene TRBJ2-1, with a weak D call TRBD2 (5 bases). CDR1 is MNHNS and CDR2 is SASEGT in the germline V gene. The CDR3 is 16 amino acids. Trimming took off 3 bases at V and 5 bases at J, with 17 bases between the two ends.

The chain uses TRBV10-3 and TRBJ1-5; no clear D. V lost 2 bases and J lost 7, with 9 bases in between. CDR1 is ENHRY, CDR2 SYGVKD, per germline. There are 13 residues in the CDR3. This CDR3 is CAISEEGIQPQHF. The CDR3 DNA reads TGTGCCATCAGTGAGGAGGGTATCCAGCCCCAGCATTTT.

The CDR3 sequence is CASSWGGAAGYTF. The CDR3 region has the DNA TGTGCCAGCAGCTGGGGGGGCGCGGCGGGCTACACCTTC. The chain employs TRBV5-6 and TRBJ1-2; maybe TRBD1 (6 bases). Germline V CDR1 and CDR2: SGHDT, YYEEEE. The ends were cut back, 3 bases at V and 8 bases at J, with 14 bases in the middle. The length of the CDR3 is 13 residues.

This chain links TRBV2 with TRBJ1-4; D uncertain. The germline gives CDR1 SNHLY, CDR2 FYNNEI. Trimming shortened V by 7 bases and J by 1 base, and 13 bases separated the two germline ends. The CDR3 spans 15 residues. In DNA, the CDR3 is TGTGCCAGCACCCCTTTAATCGGAACTAATGAAAAACTGTTTTTT. Residues: CASTPLIGTNEKLFF.

With regard to this clone: This CDR3 is missing its conserved last phenylalanine or tryptophan, likely due to a read error. The DNA is left out, because the CDR3 cannot be placed on it with certainty; the CDR3 is given as TCRdb lists it. The genes are TRBV6-6 and TRBJ1-2. Germline V gives CDR1 MNHNY, CDR2 SVGAGI (reference sequence). Counting both end residues, the CDR3 totals 12 amino acids. The chain's CDR3 is CASSYEGSPPRV.